Listed below are T cell receptor beta chains from one sample, sequenced in a study of T cell responses to AZD1222 COVID-19 vaccine. Produced via immunoSEQ multiplex PCR; TCRdb's table is partial and in-frame only. Among 80,000 to 95,000 clones listed, roughly 88% were seen once. This sample comprised peripheral blood, obtained on day 0 of MenACWY control vaccination. The receptors derive from an adult in good health. Both conserved end residues are part of each CDR3. D genes are given only for firm matches. Size values are once, few and many counts, or a class for expanded clones, and some rows have none.

d_call clone_size j_call v_call cdr3_aa cdr3_nt
- - TRBJ2-7 TRBV29-1 CSVEGGERGYEQYF TGCAGCGTTGAAGGAGGGGAACGGGGCTACGAGCAGTACTTC
- - TRBJ2-2 TRBV9 CASSVAGMNTGELFF TGTGCCAGCAGCGTAGCAGGAATGAACACCGGGGAGCTGTTTTTT
TRBD2 - TRBJ2-1 TRBV25-1 CASSESGRNNEQFF TGTGCCAGCAGTGAGAGCGGGAGGAACAATGAGCAGTTCTTC
TRBD2 - TRBJ2-3 TRBV27 CASSSPYAGETDTQYF TGTGCCAGCAGTTCCCCCTATGCGGGAGAGACAGATACGCAGTATTTT
- - TRBJ2-7 TRBV6-2/TRBV6-3 CASSYTNYEQYF TGTGCCAGCAGTTACACCAACTACGAGCAGTACTTC
- - TRBJ2-7 TRBV7-2 CASSLVLGPSYEQYF TGTGCCAGCAGCTTAGTCCTCGGGCCCTCCTACGAGCAGTACTTC
TRBD2 - TRBJ2-1 TRBV3-1/TRBV3-2 CASSQGLAAYNEQFF TGTGCCAGCAGCCAGGGACTAGCGGCCTACAATGAGCAGTTCTTC
TRBD2 - TRBJ2-7 TRBV29-1 CSVELADWGEQYF TGCAGCGTTGAGCTAGCGGATTGGGGCGAGCAGTACTTC
TRBD2 few TRBJ2-7 TRBV5-4 CASSFGLAGGPGHEQYF TGTGCCAGCAGCTTTGGACTAGCGGGAGGGCCTGGCCACGAGCAGTACTTC
- - TRBJ1-5 TRBV28 CASRGRGYSGGQPQHF TGTGCCAGCAGGGGGAGGGGCTACTCTGGGGGTCAGCCCCAGCATTTT
- - TRBJ2-3 TRBV6-5 CASSSNADTQYF TGTGCCAGCAGTTCAAACGCAGATACGCAGTATTTT
- - TRBJ1-2 TRBV19 CASMRVEGYGYTF TGTGCCAGTATGCGGGTAGAAGGCTATGGCTACACCTTC
TRBD1 - TRBJ1-1 TRBV6-5 CASSYYTGDTEAFF TGTGCCAGCAGTTACTACACAGGGGACACTGAAGCTTTCTTT
- - TRBJ1-1 TRBV30 CAWGGNTEAFF TGTGCCTGGGGGGGGAACACTGAAGCTTTCTTT
TRBD2 - TRBJ2-5 TRBV7-2 CASSLNQGLAGKAQETQYF TGTGCCAGCAGCTTAAATCAGGGACTAGCGGGGAAAGCCCAAGAGACCCAGTACTTC
- - TRBJ1-1 TRBV10-2 CASSEFGLNTEAFF TGCGCCAGCAGTGAGTTCGGTTTGAACACTGAAGCTTTCTTT
- - TRBJ2-2 TRBV5-1 CAIGVGTGGGELFF TGCGCCATCGGGGTCGGGACCGGGGGCGGGGAGCTGTTTTTT
- - TRBJ1-6 TRBV7-2 CASSLVAGAEGSPLHF TGTGCCAGCAGCTTAGTGGCAGGGGCAGAAGGATCACCCCTCCACTTT
- - TRBJ1-1 TRBV10-2 CASSEALENTEAFF TGCGCCAGCAGTGAGGCGTTAGAGAACACTGAAGCTTTCTTT
- - TRBJ2-7 TRBV30 CAWSVLISVRDLSEQYF TGTGCCTGGAGTGTACTGATATCGGTCAGGGACCTTAGCGAGCAGTACTTC
TRBD2 - TRBJ2-1 TRBV24-1 CATALGGTSTNGEQFF TGTGCCACCGCCCTCGGCGGGACTAGTACGAACGGTGAGCAGTTCTTC
TRBD1 - TRBJ2-3 TRBV7-3 CASSLDRGLTDTQYF TGTGCCAGCAGCTTGGACAGGGGGCTCACAGATACGCAGTATTTT
- - TRBJ1-4 TRBV30 CAWQGGFSEKLFF TGTGCCTGGCAGGGAGGGTTTAGTGAAAAACTGTTTTTT
- once TRBJ1-1 TRBV6-5 CASSYTYSENTEAFF TGTGCCAGCAGTTACACGTATTCCGAGAACACTGAAGCTTTCTTT
- - TRBJ1-6 TRBV4-1 CASSQVQKSSPLHF TGCGCCAGCAGCCAAGTACAGAAGAGTTCACCCCTCCACTTT
- - TRBJ2-1 TRBV6-2/TRBV6-3 CASSPFRNEQFF TGTGCCAGCAGTCCCTTTAGAAATGAGCAGTTCTTC
- - TRBJ2-7 TRBV12-2 CASRSIEAGPNYEQYF TGTGCAAGTCGCTCAATAGAGGCGGGCCCGAACTACGAGCAGTACTTC
TRBD1 - TRBJ1-5 TRBV28 CASSAGGGNQPQHF TGTGCCAGCAGCGCAGGGGGGGGAAATCAGCCCCAGCATTTT
- - TRBJ1-5 TRBV27 CASSLHGGLNQPQHF TGTGCCAGCAGCCTACATGGTGGACTCAATCAGCCCCAGCATTTT
- - TRBJ2-7 TRBV28 CASSPDGGYYEQYF TGTGCCAGCAGTCCGGACGGGGGTTACTACGAGCAGTACTTC
TRBD2 - TRBJ2-2 TRBV5-1 CASSLTSGTDTGELFF TGCGCCAGCAGCCTGACTAGCGGGACCGACACCGGGGAGCTGTTTTTT
- - TRBJ1-3 TRBV5-1 CASSFSGIGSGNTIYF TGCGCCAGCAGCTTTTCAGGGATTGGCTCTGGAAACACCATATATTTT
- - TRBJ2-1 TRBV19 CASSIDLSGTLNEQFF TGTGCCAGTAGTATAGATCTAAGCGGCACCTTGAATGAGCAGTTCTTC
- - TRBJ1-4 TRBV6-5 CASSYSGTNEKLFF TGTGCCAGCAGTTACTCAGGAACTAATGAAAAACTGTTTTTT
TRBD1 - TRBJ2-2 TRBV6-1 CASSEGQGDTGELFF TGTGCCAGCAGTGAAGGACAGGGAGACACCGGGGAGCTGTTTTTT
TRBD1 - TRBJ1-5 TRBV10-2 CASSETTGDQPQHF TGCGCCAGCAGTGAGACCACAGGGGATCAGCCCCAGCATTTT
- - TRBJ1-2 TRBV4-1 CASSQDNGGNGYTF TGCGCCAGCAGCCAAGATAACGGGGGAAATGGCTACACCTTC
TRBD2 - TRBJ2-3 TRBV7-2 CASSWGGLGTDTQYF TGTGCCAGCTCCTGGGGAGGGTTGGGCACAGATACGCAGTATTTT
- once TRBJ2-2 TRBV27 CASSFRRGDTGELFF TGTGCCAGCAGTTTTCGAAGGGGCGACACCGGGGAGCTGTTTTTT
- - TRBJ2-1 TRBV29-1 CSVRQSSYNEQFF TGCAGCGTTCGACAGAGCTCCTACAATGAGCAGTTCTTC
- - TRBJ2-2 TRBV4-3 CASRPGANTGELFF TGCGCCAGCCGACCGGGGGCGAACACCGGGGAGCTGTTTTTT
- - TRBJ1-3 TRBV4-2 CASSQDAGPGNTIYF TGTGCCAGCAGCCAAGATGCAGGGCCTGGAAACACCATATATTTT
- - TRBJ2-7 TRBV14 CASSQTYEQYF TGTGCCAGCAGCCAGACCTACGAGCAGTACTTC
TRBD1 - TRBJ2-7 TRBV6-5 CASSLRDRGYEQYF TGTGCCAGCAGCCTCCGGGACAGGGGCTACGAGCAGTACTTC
TRBD2 once TRBJ2-7 TRBV10-3 CAISESSGTYEQYF TGTGCCATCAGTGAGTCGAGCGGGACCTACGAGCAGTACTTC
- few TRBJ2-1 TRBV3-1/TRBV3-2 CASSRQDEFF TGTGCCAGCAGCCGACAGGACGAGTTCTTC
- - TRBJ2-1 TRBV6-5 CASSDRNNEQFF TGTGCCAGCAGCGACAGGAACAATGAGCAGTTCTTC
- - TRBJ2-7 TRBV19 CASSPSITIFNYEQYF TGTGCCAGTAGTCCCTCTATAACCATCTTCAACTACGAGCAGTACTTC
TRBD1 once TRBJ2-1 TRBV9 CASSVYATGTAYNEQFF TGTGCCAGCAGCGTCTACGCAACCGGGACAGCATACAATGAGCAGTTCTTC
TRBD1 - TRBJ2-6 TRBV27 CASRVTGSSSGANVLTF TGTGCCAGCAGAGTGACAGGGTCTAGCTCTGGGGCCAACGTCCTGACTTTC
TRBD1 - TRBJ1-4 TRBV2 CASSEGTGGEKLFF TGTGCCAGCAGTGAGGGGACAGGGGGAGAAAAACTGTTTTTT
TRBD1 - TRBJ1-2 TRBV28 CASSLQTLQQGGYTF TGTGCCAGCAGTTTACAGACCCTCCAACAGGGGGGCTACACCTTC
- - TRBJ2-7 TRBV11-2 CASSLDRGVAEQYF TGTGCCAGCAGCTTAGATCGAGGGGTTGCCGAGCAGTACTTC
TRBD1 - TRBJ2-3 TRBV2 CASNQQGGKTDTQYF TGTGCCAGCAATCAACAGGGGGGTAAGACAGATACGCAGTATTTT
- - TRBJ2-7 TRBV19 CASSIDIGQTYEQYF TGTGCCAGTAGTATAGATATAGGGCAGACATACGAGCAGTACTTC
- - TRBJ2-7 TRBV7-9 CASSLYRETSYEQYF TGTGCCAGCAGCTTATATCGGGAGACCTCCTACGAGCAGTACTTC
- - TRBJ2-1 TRBV19 CAKSHRFNEQFF TGTGCCAAATCACACAGGTTCAATGAGCAGTTCTTC
- - TRBJ1-2 TRBV18 CASHPGEDYGYTF TGTGCCAGCCACCCCGGGGAGGACTATGGCTACACCTTC
- - TRBJ1-2 TRBV7-9 CASSRGPIPYGYTF TGTGCCAGCAGCCGAGGACCGATTCCCTATGGCTACACCTTC